These 5 T cell receptor beta chains originate from one sample sequenced in a study of hypomethylating agent response in myelodysplastic syndrome. Sequencing used immunoSEQ multiplex PCR; TCRdb keeps in-frame clones, though not all of them. This sample carries several thousand clones, about nine tenths of them seen once, and the ten largest clones take approximately 15%. Specimen: bone marrow, collected before or after starting hypomethylating agent treatment for myelodysplastic syndrome (not recorded which). These receptors were taken from a human donor with myelodysplastic syndrome.

The chain combines TRBV4-3 with TRBJ1-3; 7 nucleotides agree with TRBD1. Losses at the gene ends were 1 base for V and 2 bases for J; bases not matched to a gene: 2. The CDR3 extends over 15 amino acids. The germline V gene has CDR1 LGHNA and CDR2 YSLEER. This CDR3 reads CASSQGTGTGNTIYF. CDR3 bases: TGCGCCAGCAGCCAAGGGACAGGAACTGGAAACACCATATATTTT.

The chain combines TRBV10-2 with TRBJ1-2; TRBD1 matches at 8 bases. Germline V CDR1 and CDR2: WSHSY, SAAADI. CDR3 length equals 12 residues. V gave up 6 bases and J gave up 6 bases; unmatched junction bases: 3. The CDR3 sequence: CASRAGGDGYTF. Written as DNA, the CDR3 is TGCGCCAGCAGGGCAGGGGGCGATGGCTACACCTTC.

The J gene is TRBJ1-3, the V gene TRBV15; 8 bases align to TRBD1. The CDR3 covers 17 residues. After removal of 1 base from V and 2 bases from J, the junction contained 7 bases not matched to a gene. Germline V gene sequence: CDR1 LNHNV, CDR2 YYDKDF (reference sequence). The CDR3 bases are TGTGCCACCAGCAGAGGCTCAATACAGGGGGCTGGAAACACCATATATTTT. Translating it yields CATSRGSIQGAGNTIYF.

The count of this clone is one. The chain is built from TRBV5-6 and TRBJ1-6; a possible D gene is TRBD1 (6 bases). CDR3 length: 16 amino acids. The germline V gene encodes CDR1 SGHDT and CDR2 YYEEEE. V was trimmed by 2 bases and J by 7 bases, leaving 16 bases between them. The DNA of the CDR3 is TGTGCCAGCAGCTTTTCCGGCGCCAGGGGCAATTCACCCCTCCACTTT. It specifies CASSFSGARGNSPLHF.

The genes are TRBV6-4 and TRBJ2-3, with D possibly TRBD1 on 5 matching bases. Germline CDR1 MRHNA, CDR2 SNTAGT. This CDR3 comprises 14 residues. Trimming pared 3 bases from V and 1 base from J, leaving 8 bases between. CDR3 sequence reads: CASSEQGGTDTQYF. CDR3 coding DNA: TGTGCCAGCAGTGAGCAGGGTGGCACAGATACGCAGTATTTT.